The present TCR beta chain was sequenced within a study of shared clonotypes between healthy human individuals. As concerns this clone: Antigen unknown. One end of the junction varies from germline; a read error may be responsible.

The V gene's germline CDR1 is SGHAT and CDR2 FQNNGV. The CDR3 covers 13 residues. CD45RA-negative memory and CD45RA+ naive subsets were split from the CD4+ cells. Study results and caveats: Sequencing depth was expected to influence donor clonotype sharing. Sampling covered blood only; tissue repertoires likely differ.

The material for each subset, its genomic DNA, was split evenly across several immunoSEQ plates. This table comes from immunoSEQ multiplex PCR, and its TCRdb copy is limited to in-frame clones, with some not included. This table has about 520,000 clones, approximately 95% appearing once. This clonotype was sampled from a woman aged 30 to 39 in good health. The chain employs TRBV11-2 and TRBJ2-7; 7 bases map to TRBD1. What was sequenced was naive CD4+ T cells sorted from blood. The subset was: CD45RA+ positively selected. CDR3 sequence reads: CASSFNRGYEQYF. CDR3 nucleotides: TGTGCTAGCAGCTTTAACAGGGGTTACGAGCAGTACTTC.